This TCR beta chain was sequenced during a study of OX40 agonist ivuxolimab in advanced cancers. The wider study: Patients in dose escalation had liver, melanoma, kidney or head and neck cancers. Subjects had a mean age of about 60 years, with a range of 23 to 79; almost 85% were male.

Germline-derived CDR1 and CDR2 are SGHTA and FQGNSA. The CDR3 has 14 amino acids. V was trimmed by 6 bases and J by 2 bases, leaving 8 bases between them. Worth noting for this clone: Its matching antigen is unknown.

TCRdb keeps only in-frame clones here, not all; method: immunoSEQ multiplex PCR. The sample has 63,000 or so clones, roughly 84% seen once. Study-wide findings and caveats: Among the lowest peripheral clonal expansion occurred in 0.1-3.0 mg/kg partial responders. Low normalized T-cell clonal expansion was additionally recorded for some nonresponders.

The receptor comes from an adult with an advanced solid tumor such as melanoma, head and neck, liver or kidney cancer. The material was CD4+ or CD8+ T cells sorted from blood, obtained in a trial of the OX40 agonist ivuxolimab. V is TRBV7-2 and J is TRBJ2-6; D is undetermined. The CDR3 DNA follows: TGTGCCAGCAGTTATAACGCTGGGGCCAACGTCCTGACTTTC. It specifies CASSYNAGANVLTF.